The sequence of this T cell receptor (beta chain) was determined in a study of cytomegalovirus exposure and HLA in healthy donors listed by TCRdb under 2017. About the full investigation: In an earlier analysis of 550 to 750 of the donors, 250 to 350 Gb of sequence data and 90 million to 120 million unique TCR beta sequences from about 180 million T cells were reported. Both class I and class II loci were covered by HLA typing, at four-digit resolution. In a later genetic analysis, genome-wide SNP genotypes for about 65% of the roughly 700 donors were used, and that subset was treated as a discovery cohort. Because of strong linkage in the cohort, five DR-DQ haplotypes were treated as single units for association and clustering. An early release covering around 630 HLA-typed donors comprised around 300 gigabases of sequencing data and 65 million to 100 million unique TCR sequences. The number of typed donors differed by locus: about 620-630 for A, B, C, DRB1 and DQB1; about 520 for DQA1; roughly 600 for DPA1; and about 450 for DPB1. To predict cytomegalovirus infection status, the study brought together high-throughput TCR immunosequencing, statistical association of individual TCRs with disease status, and machine learning. Using immunosequencing, the study profiled T cell repertoires from roughly 650 subjects and related those repertoires to cytomegalovirus serostatus. A later analysis re-examined previously published TCR beta repertoires from several hundred donors and added high-resolution HLA genotyping to investigate patterns of TCR occurrence. Besides the first cohort of 666 subjects, a separate validation cohort made up of 120 different subjects was used. Rather than drawing on any new phenotypic data, the later analysis identified candidate immune exposures from TCR beta sequences and the way those sequences occurred across donors. Of the 350 to 450 genotyped donors, about 84% fell in the genetic ancestry cluster associated with self-reported Caucasian donors. Donor age, sex, ethnicity and CMV serostatus were compiled together with the repertoire data. Across approximately 420 genotyped donors of the cohort, an average of roughly 200,000 unique TCR beta nucleotide sequences per donor were sequenced, and approximately 19% of those sequences were non-productive. An earlier analysis of around 580 of the donors used high-throughput TCR beta sequencing to judge whether each TCR beta V gene segment behaved as functional or pseudogenic. The study aimed to test whether signatures of past pathogen exposure could be identified by cataloging public T cell receptors. All discovery cohort repertoires had been generated on a single sequencing platform.

In total, 600 or so healthy bone marrow donors made up the cohort. At the time of sampling, every cohort member was nominally healthy, though immune exposures that went unrecorded were likely present. The donor was CMV seropositive and belonged to the group of 250 to 300 seropositive cohort members. Every donor gave a peripheral blood sample, and the peripheral blood mononuclear cells from that sample were used for TCR beta sequencing. The Qiagen DNeasy Blood Extraction Kit was used to extract genomic DNA from the blood cell samples. The paper's findings and limits, for the study overall: The classifier was reported to diagnose cytomegalovirus status with high specificity and sensitivity in both the original cohort and the validation cohort. At a false discovery rate of 0.05, a later analysis linked 16,951 TCR beta sequences to specific HLA alleles. A cluster of highly shared sequence variants was judged likely to represent a technical artifact of the sequencing pipeline. The cohort was sequenced for TCR beta chains only, and without alpha or paired-chain data the features that could be detected were limited. Across donors, most TCR sequences were observed very rarely, whereas some public TCRs were present in many individuals. Roughly uniform sequencing depth across donors was assumed in presence/absence analyses, although this assumption may not hold. Strong co-occurrence of HLA alleles, especially DR and DQ, made assigning TCR associations to individual alleles difficult. In a later analysis, several top co-occurrence clusters were reported to appear linked to parvovirus B19, influenza, CMV and Epstein-Barr virus. A later genetic analysis associated a missense DCLRE1C variant with V-gene and J-gene trimming of TCR beta chains, and an independent cohort replicated the association. The authors suggested that the approach could potentially be extended to other disease states and immunological phenotypes. Because HLA typing was unavailable for some donors at each locus, only the typed subset was used in association tests. According to a later analysis, most CMV-associated TCR beta chains appeared to be HLA-restricted, and the HLA associations seemed to be driven largely by CMV exposure. A few of the identified cytomegalovirus-associated TCR beta chains were confirmed in vitro to be specific for cytomegalovirus antigens. An earlier analysis of several hundred of the donors showed that most TCR beta V segments appeared in productive rearrangements either about 90% or about 30% of the time, which broadly matched IMGT annotations. Linkage disequilibrium might explain the correlated functional status among segregating V segments, but an unknown experimental factor could not be excluded. A total of 164 TCR beta chains were listed by the study as associated with cytomegalovirus. A later genetic analysis reported fewer N-insertions in productive TCRs among donors in an Asian-associated ancestry cluster than the 666-donor mean. A further reported finding was that TCR beta sequences accurately predicted the HLA-A and HLA-B alleles for most subjects in the first cohort. In a later analysis, TCR association rates were found to vary across HLA loci, with the most associated TCRs seen for DRB1 alleles and the fewest for HLA-C alleles. Around 16 rarely observed V segments, including chromosome 9 orphons, were excluded from the earlier analysis of approximately 600 of the donors because counts were too low. For the cohort, immune exposure information was limited to CMV serostatus. In a later analysis, HLA-associated TCR beta chains showed more clonal expansion and lower generation probabilities than non-associated chains that were equally common.

Library prep was done by the immunoSEQ multiplex PCR assay. For the multiplex PCR, a mixture combining 60 forward primers for TCR Vbeta segments and 13 reverse primers for TCR Jbeta segments was used. Amplification of the CDR3 region of rearranged TCR beta genes was performed with a multiplex PCR assay on genomic DNA. On the Illumina HiSeq System, the amplified TCR beta libraries were sequenced as 87-base-pair reads. Per the source publication's procedure: A later analysis tallied roughly 76 million unique TCR beta chains across the roughly 610 repertoires, and some 10 million of those chains were shared by two or more donors. Raw reads were error-corrected and collapsed into unique sequences with a nearest-neighbor algorithm that merged closely related sequences to remove PCR and sequencing errors. To assign V, D and J gene segments, CDR3 sequences were aligned to IMGT reference sequences. Each retained sequence needed at least a six-nucleotide match to both a V gene segment and a J gene segment. Rearrangements were classified as productive when the CDR3 lacked stop codons and remained in frame with V and J, and all other rearrangements were classified as non-productive. CDR3 was defined according to IMGT convention as the region running from the second conserved V-encoded cysteine to the conserved J-encoded phenylalanine. The earlier analysis of a few hundred of the donors excluded sequences that lacked an unambiguous match to a single V gene segment. In an earlier analysis of a few hundred of the donors, V segments were called functional above 56.7% productive rearrangements and were called segregating when the between-donor standard deviation exceeded 5%. A statistical classification framework was developed to diagnose cytomegalovirus status using the catalog of TCR beta chain sequences. V and J gene assignment, in a later analysis, came from comparing TCR nucleotide sequences with IMGT/GENE-DB human TR gene sequences. The TCRdist pipeline was used in a later analysis to assign CDR3 sequences and most-parsimonious VDJ recombination scenarios. In a later analysis, each TCR beta chain was defined by its CDR3 amino acid sequence together with its V-gene family, and reads lacking a unique V-gene family were excluded. A later analysis removed roughly 590 highly shared, low-generation-probability nucleotide sequences to deal with suspected cross-contamination and a sequencing artifact. For each public chain, a later analysis derived a clonal expansion index from normalized ranks of inferred template counts within each repertoire. In a later analysis, generation probabilities were computed using a VDJ recombination model fitted to out-of-frame rearrangements, and the results were checked against IGoR. Hypergeometric tests were used in a later analysis to score TCR-TCR, TCR-HLA and TCR-CMV co-occurrence, with a repertoire-size bias correction applied to the TCR pairs. False discovery rates were estimated in a later analysis by permuting HLA or CMV assignments 20 times. A later analysis grouped co-occurring TCRs with DBSCAN, adding TCRdist sequence similarity when clustering within HLA-allele-positive subsets. For co-occurrence clustering, repertoires with fewer than 30,000 or more than 120,000 public chains were excluded, along with five repertoires with anomalous nucleotide sharing. TCRdb mirrors the immuneACCESS table, restricted to in-frame sequences. Some clones are absent from its copies; in checked studies, under half trace to an unresolved V gene, and the reason for the others is unknown. Clone size and the V and J calls come from that table; the DNA yielded D and trimming. In all, the sample holds roughly 120,000 clones, and about 74% of those were seen once. The ten largest account for about 4.4% of the sample.

As to this clone: Which antigen it targets is not known. Base quality data are lacking; no much larger clone is found one base away.

The clonotype originates from a woman aged 50 to 60 in good health and CMV-seropositive. The sample taken for sequencing was PBMCs.

The CDR3 amino acid sequence is: CASSSPGQGFGAGELFF. The DNA reads TGTGCCAGCAGCTCACCGGGACAGGGGTTTGGTGCCGGGGAGCTGTTTTTT. The chain is encoded by TRBV5-4 joined to TRBJ2-2; 10 junctional bases match TRBD1. Trimming takes 3 bases off V and 6 bases off J; junction bases not matched to a gene: 11. The CDR3 covers 17 residues, taking in both the cysteine and the phenylalanine. Only the CDR3 region is kept as DNA, spanning 51 bases read in frame from base 1. CDR1 and CDR2, looked up from the germline V gene (reference sequence), are SGHNT and YYREEE.